This T cell receptor beta chain was identified in a study of blood T cell repertoires in COVID-19. Overall study context: The United States, Italy and Spain supplied acute and convalescent COVID-19 samples. The analysed material was cDNA or gDNA that came from T cells, B-cell-depleted T cells, or PBMCs.

Authors' methods: Amplification from reference gene primers served as the basis for estimated nucleated cell counts. Assay: immunoSEQ multiplex PCR; the TCRdb copy retains only in-frame clones and omits some. That table is the source of V, J and clone size, and D and trimming were worked out from the DNA. The table lists 150,000 to 200,000 clones, 86% of them singletons. The V end lost 8 bases, the J end lost 1 base, and 11 bases lay between the germline ends. CDR1 and CDR2 (germline): SNHLY, FYNNEI. The CDR3 is 14 residues long. The genes are TRBV2 and TRBJ2-2; D gene uncertain. Sequenced material: peripheral blood. This TCR derives from a woman in her seventies with acute or convalescent COVID-19. The CDR3 region is CASGVLVNTGELFF. The CDR3 DNA reads as TGTGCCAGCGGAGTCTTAGTGAACACCGGGGAGCTGTTTTTT. Together with reference TRBV2 and TRBJ2-2, the CDR3 gives the full variable domain: EPEVTQTPSHQVTQMGQEVILRCVPISNHLYFYWYRQILGQKVEFLVSFYNNEISEKSEIFDDQFSVERPDGSNFTLKIRSTKLEDSAMYFCASGVLVNTGELFFGEGSRLTVL.